The 14 T cell receptor beta chains given below trace back to one sample, sequenced in a study of cytomegalovirus exposure and HLA in healthy donors. Generated by immunoSEQ multiplex PCR, the TCRdb table keeps only in-frame clones and is missing some. The table includes 230,000 or so clones, about 86% detected once. The sequenced sample consisted of PBMCs. These receptors all stem from a woman aged 18-35 years in good health and CMV-seronegative.

This chain uses TRBV4-3 with TRBJ2-1; 7 nucleotides match TRBD2. The CDR3 has 16 amino acids. The V segment lost 0 bases and the J segment 2 bases; nucleotides outside the gene matches: 4. Germline V gene sequence: CDR1 LGHNA, CDR2 YSLEER. CDR3 loop: CASSQEWGGAYNEQFF. DNA of the CDR3: TGCGCCAGCAGCCAAGAATGGGGGGGGGCCTACAATGAGCAGTTCTTC.

The CDR3 sequence is CASSTGLTYEQYF. The CDR3, as DNA: TGTGCCAGCAGTACCGGGTTGACCTACGAGCAGTACTTC. This chain links TRBV28 with TRBJ2-7; D unclear. This CDR3 is built from 13 residues. Germline CDR1 reads MDHEN; CDR2 reads SYDVKM. V lost 5 bases, J lost 2 bases, and 10 bases lay in between.

The chain employs TRBV11-3 and TRBJ1-3; perhaps TRBD1 as D (5 bases). There are 16 residues in the CDR3. Trimming shortened V by 1 base and J by 2 bases, and 12 bases separated the two germline ends. The germline gives CDR1 SGHNT, CDR2 YENEEA. CDR3 loop: CASSLGQGPTGNTIYF. The CDR3 nucleotides read TGTGCCAGCAGCTTAGGGCAGGGTCCAACTGGAAACACCATATATTTT.

The chain carries TRBV27 and TRBJ2-5, with D hard to call. Trimming stripped 5 bases from V and 1 base from J, with 8 bases between. The CDR3 contains 13 residues. Germline CDR1 is MNHEY and CDR2 is SMNVEV (reference sequence). The CDR3: CASSTRFQETQYF. CDR3 DNA sequence: TGTGCCAGCAGTACGAGATTCCAAGAGACCCAGTACTTC.

The rearrangement uses TRBV25-1 and TRBJ2-1; 8 nucleotides line up with TRBD2. Germline V gene sequence: CDR1 MGHDK, CDR2 SYGVNS. The CDR3 sequence is 16 residues long. Trimming took 0 bases from V and 4 from J; bases not matched to a gene: 5. The CDR3 DNA reads TGTGCCAGCAGTGAATACCGGGAGGGATTATACAATGAGCAGTTCTTC. It yields the protein CASSEYREGLYNEQFF. Combining the CDR3 with reference TRBV25-1 and TRBJ2-1 gives the whole variable domain EADIYQTPRYLVIGTGKKITLECSQTMGHDKMYWYQQDPGMELHLIHYSYGVNSTEKGDLSSESTVSRIRTEHFPLTLESARPSHTSQYLCASSEYREGLYNEQFFGPGTRLTVL.

This chain uses TRBV28 with TRBJ2-7; D possibly corresponds to TRBD1 (6 bases). The CDR3 is 12 residues long. V lost 8 bases, J lost 4 bases, and 12 bases lay in between. Germline V gene lookup returns CDR1 MDHEN and CDR2 SYDVKM. CDR3 nucleotide sequence: TGTGCCAGCGGACGGACAGATTACGAGCAGTACTTC. Amino acids: CASGRTDYEQYF.

This clone came up once. Written as DNA, the CDR3 is TGTGCCAGTTCTCAGGCGGGCTCCTACGAGCAGTACTTC. Translating it yields CASSQAGSYEQYF. V and J are TRBV6-5 and TRBJ2-7, with D possibly TRBD2 on 5 matching bases. CDR1 is MNHEY and CDR2 is SVGAGI in the germline V gene. This CDR3 has 13 amino acids. V gave up 9 bases and J gave up 0 bases, with 12 bases separating them.

The genes are TRBV27 and TRBJ2-3; no clear D. From germline, CDR1 is MNHEY and CDR2 SMNVEV (reference sequence). The V end lost 6 bases, the J end lost 5 bases, and 6 bases lay between the germline ends. The CDR3 contains 11 residues. CDR3 residues: CASRARDTQYF. The CDR3 coding sequence is TGTGCCAGCAGAGCGCGAGATACGCAGTATTTT.

This chain joins TRBV5-1 and TRBJ2-1; D perhaps matches TRBD1 (5 bases). This CDR3 spans 15 amino acids. The germline gives CDR1 SGHRS, CDR2 YFSETQ. Between the trimmed V and J ends, which lost 4 bases and 4 bases, there was a span of 15 bases. The CDR3 reads CASSPAQGRYNEQFF. As DNA, the CDR3 is TGCGCCAGCAGCCCGGCCCAGGGTCGGTACAATGAGCAGTTCTTC.

This chain connects TRBV2 to TRBJ2-2; maybe TRBD2 (5 bases). The CDR3 length is 12 residues. Germline CDR1 and CDR2: SNHLY and FYNNEI. V was clipped by 4 bases and J by 8 bases, with 8 bases between them. DNA for the CDR3: TGTGCCAGCAGTGTACTAGGTGGGGAGCTGTTTTTT. Translated, it gives CASSVLGGELFF.

This clone appeared a single time. The chain is built from TRBV7-9 and TRBJ2-1; 11 bases fit TRBD1. CDR1 is SEHNR and CDR2 is FQNEAQ in the germline V gene (reference sequence). The CDR3 extends over 15 amino acids. J gave up 3 bases and V 5 bases, and 3 bases lay outside the gene matches. CDR3: CASSPGTGGYNEQFF. In DNA form, the CDR3 reads TGTGCCAGCAGCCCAGGGACAGGGGGCTACAATGAGCAGTTCTTC.

The rearrangement uses TRBV27 and TRBJ2-2, with 10 nucleotides matching TRBD2. In germline, CDR1 is MNHEY, CDR2 SMNVEV (reference sequence). J was trimmed by 5 bases and V by 4 bases; bases with no gene match: 13. The length of the CDR3 is 18 residues. The DNA of the CDR3 is TGTGCCAGCAGTTCGTGGACTAGCGGAAAACGGAGGACCGGGGAGCTGTTTTTT. Translated, it gives CASSSWTSGKRRTGELFF.

The chain joins TRBV7-2 to TRBJ2-1, with D unresolved. The CDR3 is 15 residues long. Germline V gene lookup returns CDR1 SGHTA and CDR2 FQGNSA. V lost 0 bases to trimming and J lost 1 base, with 7 bases between them. CDR3 coding DNA: TGTGCCAGCAGCTTAGCGCTACGATCCTACAATGAGCAGTTCTTC. Protein: CASSLALRSYNEQFF.

The rearrangement links TRBV28 to TRBJ1-2; 8 bases map to TRBD1. The CDR3 has 17 residues. The germline V gene has CDR1 MDHEN and CDR2 SYDVKM. The trim removed 1 base at V and 1 base at J, leaving 8 bases unmatched. In DNA, the CDR3 is TGTGCCAGCAGTTTATTGCAGGGGGCAGGGGTTAACTATGGCTACACCTTC. The encoded protein is CASSLLQGAGVNYGYTF.